A selection of T cell receptor beta chains follows, all from one sample in a study of relationships among human T cell subsets. TCRdb called the multiplex PCR reads again in MiXCR, with one record for every CDR3 protein. The table shows roughly 13,000 distinct CDR3 sequences, with 67% occurring only once. Sequenced input: CD4+ Th1 cells sorted from blood. Receptors were obtained from a man in his forties in good health. Each CDR3 is given with its conserved first and last residue. Each record gives: CDR3 protein, CDR3 DNA, D gene, clone size, J gene, V gene. D genes are given only for firm matches. Clone size is shown for a subset of rows, as once, few, many or a class of expanded clone.

CSVASGTDTQYF	TGCAGCGTTGCCAGCGGCACAGATACGCAGTATTTT	-	-	TRBJ2-3	TRBV29-1
CSARVLQRMNTEAFF	TGCAGTGCTAGAGTTTTACAGAGAATGAACACTGAAGCTTTCTTT	-	-	TRBJ1-1	TRBV20-1
CASSQGSRRTEAFF	TGTGCCAGCAGCCAAGGGAGTCGGAGGACTGAAGCTTTCTTT	-	few	TRBJ1-1	TRBV12-3/TRBV12-4
CASSSGRGGINQPQHF	TGTGCCAGTAGTTCGGGACGGGGCGGGATCAATCAGCCCCAGCATTTT	-	-	TRBJ1-5	TRBV19
CASSQQFTGRTEAFF	TGTGCCAGCAGCCAGCAATTTACAGGACGCACTGAAGCTTTCTTT	-	-	TRBJ1-1	TRBV14
CASSLGCWKGSYEQYF	TGTGCCAGCAGCTTAGGATGCTGGAAAGGCTCCTACGAGCAGTACTTC	-	-	TRBJ2-7	TRBV7-4
CAWSVTGANVLTF	TGTGCCTGGAGTGTGACTGGGGCCAACGTCCTGACTTTC	-	-	TRBJ2-6	TRBV30
CAISQGAMTDTQYF	TGTGCCATCAGCCAGGGGGCGATGACAGATACGCAGTATTTT	TRBD1	few	TRBJ2-3	TRBV10-3
CASSLGSRGYTF	TGTGCCAGCAGCCTCGGATCTCGTGGCTACACCTTC	-	few	TRBJ1-2	TRBV28
CASKPGTGVDEQFF	TGTGCCAGCAAACCCGGGACAGGGGTCGATGAGCAGTTCTTC	TRBD1	-	TRBJ2-1	TRBV7-6
CASSLTSTSSNEQFF	TGTGCCAGCAGCTTAACTTCCACTAGCTCCAATGAGCAGTTCTTC	-	few	TRBJ2-1	TRBV7-3
CASSSQGYEQYF	TGTGCCAGCAGCTCCCAGGGGTACGAGCAGTACTTC	-	-	TRBJ2-7	TRBV11-2
CASSSDRASGKFF	TGTGCCAGCAGCTCGGACAGGGCTAGCGGGAAGTTCTTC	-	-	TRBJ2-1	TRBV7-3
CASSPREMKPQHF	TGTGCCAGCAGTCCCAGGGAGATGAAGCCCCAGCATTTT	-	-	TRBJ1-5	TRBV6-5
CASSDSAFTGELFF	TGTGCCAGCAGTGACTCAGCCTTCACCGGGGAGCTGTTTTTT	-	few	TRBJ2-2	TRBV6-4
CASSISGGRTDTQYF	TGTGCCAGTAGTATATCCGGCGGGAGAACAGATACGCAGTATTTT	TRBD2	-	TRBJ2-3	TRBV19
CSARDLGDTQYF	TGCAGTGCTAGAGATCTGGGAGATACGCAGTATTTT	-	-	TRBJ2-3	TRBV20-1
CASSPQGNRVNTEAFF	TGTGCCAGCAGCCCCCAGGGAAATAGGGTGAACACTGAAGCTTTCTTT	-	-	TRBJ1-1	TRBV7-9
CASSLRGMGYTF	TGTGCCAGCAGTTTAAGGGGAATGGGCTACACCTTC	-	few	TRBJ1-2	TRBV28
CASSQGQGAYGYTF	TGTGCCAGCAGTCAGGGACAGGGGGCCTATGGCTACACCTTC	TRBD1	-	TRBJ1-2	TRBV6-6